This is a list of T cell receptor beta chains from one sample in a study of cytomegalovirus exposure and HLA in healthy donors. The data were produced by immunoSEQ multiplex PCR, yet TCRdb's version contains in-frame clones alone and is incomplete. The sample lists about 80,000 clones; around 80% were seen once. The sequenced material came from PBMCs. These receptors all stem from a man aged 30-40 years in good health and CMV-seronegative. CDR3s include the opening cysteine and the closing phenylalanine or tryptophan. A D gene is named only where the DNA matches it firmly. Not every row has a clone size; where given, it reads once, few, many or a size class.

>TRBJ1-1|TRBV14|few|-
CASSQHRGNEAFF
TGTGCCAGCAGCCAACATCGGGGTAATGAAGCTTTCTTT
>TRBJ2-7|TRBV5-5|-|-
CASSSGVGEQYF
TGTGCCAGCAGCTCAGGGGTCGGCGAGCAGTACTTC
>TRBJ2-5|TRBV18|-|-
CASSMIVTSGTQYF
TGTGCCAGCTCCATGATCGTGACATCTGGGACCCAGTACTTC
>TRBJ1-2|TRBV14|once|TRBD1
CASSQAGTGRSGYTF
TGTGCCAGCAGCCAAGCGGGGACAGGGAGGTCTGGCTACACCTTC
>TRBJ2-2|TRBV10-3|-|TRBD1
CALEAGQGELENTGELFF
TGTGCCCTGGAGGCGGGACAGGGGGAACTAGAGAACACCGGGGAGCTGTTTTTT
>TRBJ2-7|TRBV7-8|-|-
CASSLVTATLGEQYF
TGTGCCAGCAGCTTAGTGACAGCTACCCTAGGCGAGCAGTACTTC
>TRBJ2-7|TRBV10-3|-|-
CAIGHTSYEQYF
TGTGCCATCGGACACACCTCCTACGAGCAGTACTTC
>TRBJ2-6|TRBV6-4|-|-
CASSAFSGANVLTF
TGTGCCAGCAGTGCCTTCTCTGGGGCCAACGTCCTGACTTTC
>TRBJ1-3|TRBV7-9|once|TRBD1
CASSLGGQGTNTIYF
TGTGCCAGCAGCTTAGGGGGACAGGGAACCAACACCATATATTTT
>TRBJ1-1|TRBV19|-|-
CASSIIRRVLMNTEAFF
TGTGCCAGTAGTATAATTAGACGGGTTCTGATGAACACTGAAGCTTTCTTT
>TRBJ1-1|TRBV28|-|-
CASNSMIPEAFF
TGTGCCAGCAACAGTATGATTCCCGAAGCTTTCTTT
>TRBJ2-2|TRBV7-6|-|-
CASSSSDSGAATGELFF
TGTGCCAGCAGCTCGTCGGACAGCGGGGCGGCCACCGGGGAGCTGTTTTTT
>TRBJ1-2|TRBV30|-|TRBD1
CAWTRQGGYTF
TGTGCCTGGACACGACAGGGAGGCTACACCTTC
>TRBJ2-7|TRBV5-1|-|-
CASSQGGGEQYF
TGCGCCAGCAGCCAGGGGGGCGGAGAGCAGTACTTC
>TRBJ2-7|TRBV28|-|-
CASSLIPGMGYEQYF
TGTGCCAGCAGTTTAATCCCGGGGATGGGGTACGAGCAGTACTTC
>TRBJ1-2|TRBV14|once|-
CASSPGVSYGYTF
TGTGCCAGCAGTCCGGGGGTTTCCTATGGCTACACCTTC
>TRBJ2-1|TRBV11-2|-|-
CASSWGGAYNEQFF
TGTGCCAGCAGCTGGGGCGGGGCCTACAATGAGCAGTTCTTC
>TRBJ2-7|TRBV11-3|-|-
CASSSRGSPYEQYF
TGTGCCAGCAGCTCACGGGGGAGCCCCTACGAGCAGTACTTC
>TRBJ2-7|TRBV27|-|TRBD1
CASSLEGLGTDTYEQYF
TGTGCCAGCAGTTTAGAGGGTTTAGGGACAGACACCTACGAGCAGTACTTC
>TRBJ1-5|TRBV6-1|-|-
CASSEGLGGNRPQHF
TGTGCCAGCAGTGAAGGGTTAGGAGGGAACCGGCCCCAGCATTTT
>TRBJ2-7|TRBV23-1|-|TRBD1
CASGPGTGCHEQYF
TGCGCCAGCGGCCCCGGGACAGGGTGCCACGAGCAGTACTTC
>TRBJ2-1|TRBV6-5|few|-
CASSYRSIEREQFF
TGTGCCAGCAGTTATAGGTCTATAGAGCGTGAGCAGTTCTTC
>TRBJ2-1|TRBV10-3|-|TRBD2
CAISSGGQPYNEQFF
TGTGCCATCAGCTCGGGAGGGCAACCCTACAATGAGCAGTTCTTC
>TRBJ2-1|TRBV7-9|-|-
CASSLGPSEQFF
TGTGCCAGCAGCTTAGGGCCTTCTGAGCAGTTCTTC
>TRBJ2-4|TRBV7-9|-|TRBD1
CASSPPTGSGIQYF
TGTGCCAGCAGCCCACCGACAGGGAGCGGCATTCAGTACTTC
>TRBJ1-2|TRBV7-8|-|-
CASSPRRESYGYTF
TGTGCCAGCAGCCCTCGCCGGGAAAGCTATGGCTACACCTTC
>TRBJ2-2|TRBV4-2|once|-
CASSQDQTVGTGELFF
TGTGCCAGCAGCCAAGATCAGACAGTAGGCACCGGGGAGCTGTTTTTT
>TRBJ1-1|TRBV2|-|TRBD1
CASSMGWQGEAEAFF
TGTGCCAGCAGCATGGGTTGGCAGGGGGAGGCTGAAGCTTTCTTT
>TRBJ1-1|TRBV10-3|-|-
CAISEAAGEGNTEAFF
TGTGCCATCAGTGAAGCCGCAGGGGAGGGAAACACTGAAGCTTTCTTT
>TRBJ2-1|TRBV12-5|once|TRBD2
CASGLMGGRGNEQFF
TGTGCTAGTGGTTTGATGGGCGGGAGGGGAAATGAGCAGTTCTTC
>TRBJ1-3|TRBV7-2|-|-
CASSLAYGRASSGNTIYF
TGTGCCAGCAGCTTAGCGTATGGCAGGGCAAGTTCTGGAAACACCATATATTTT
>TRBJ1-5|TRBV7-9|-|TRBD1
CASSSGTEGVNSNQPQHF
TGTGCCAGCAGCTCCGGGACAGAGGGGGTAAATAGCAATCAGCCCCAGCATTTT
>TRBJ2-5|TRBV5-1|-|TRBD2
CASSFGGLSEETQYF
TGCGCCAGCAGCTTTGGGGGACTATCAGAAGAGACCCAGTACTTC
>TRBJ2-7|TRBV6-5|-|-
CASSPFQGTEQYF
TGTGCCAGCAGTCCTTTCCAGGGCACCGAGCAGTACTTC
>TRBJ2-7|TRBV7-9|-|-
CSSSPHYEQYF
TGTTCCAGCAGCCCCCACTACGAGCAGTACTTC